This TCR beta chain was obtained from a study of T cell repertoires in cytomegalovirus infection. Study overall: Alongside well-studied HLA-B-restricted CMV epitopes, recently identified HLA-C-restricted CMV epitopes were also used. From public TCR beta signatures came an indication of both CMV infection and matching HLA type.

TCRdb re-called the reads through MiXCR, storing one row per CDR3 protein. This table holds some 800,000 distinct CDR3 sequences, almost 30% found once. Findings of the study overall: The study identified carriers of CMV plus the relevant HLA from cumulative public TCR beta family frequency. In two of eight donors, the top clonotype was HLA-C-restricted CMV-specific.

Note on this clonotype: The antigen is undetermined.

In germline, CDR1 is SQVTM, CDR2 ANQGSEA. The ends were cut back, 1 base at V and 2 bases at J, with 8 bases in the middle. There are 13 residues in the CDR3. The V gene is TRBV29-1, the J gene TRBJ2-5, with D perhaps TRBD2 (5 bases). Sequencing used cultured CD8+ T cells from PBMCs, obtained from culture after CMV antigen stimulation. This clonotype was obtained from a human donor in good health (CMV status not recorded). Some clones in this sample may be carry-over from other donors' samples. Here the CDR3 reads CSVEGENQETQYF. The CDR3 DNA follows: TGCAGCGTTGAAGGGGAGAATCAAGAGACCCAGTACTTC.